A single sample is the source of the 8 T cell receptor beta chains below, sequenced in a study of blood T cell repertoires in COVID-19. Method: immunoSEQ multiplex PCR; TCRdb's copy keeps in-frame clones and lacks some. This table has roughly 250,000 clones, just over 90% appearing once. The specimen sequenced was PBMCs or T cells enriched from blood (not recorded which). The receptors shown here come from a woman aged 18-29 years who had recovered from COVID-19.

The CDR3 protein is CATRPTSGSNTGELFF. The CDR3 DNA sequence: TGTGCCACGAGACCGACTAGCGGATCGAACACCGGGGAGCTGTTTTTT. The chain joins TRBV10-3 to TRBJ2-2; the match to TRBD2 covers 9 bases. The CDR3 runs 16 residues. Germline trimming cut 10 bases from V and 0 bases from J; bases unmatched to any gene: 9. From germline, CDR1 is ENHRY and CDR2 SYGVKD.

This chain uses TRBV7-3 with TRBJ2-3; 15 positions match TRBD2. Germline CDR1 and CDR2: SGHTA and FQGTGA. The CDR3 runs 15 residues. V shed 4 bases, J shed 6 bases, and the junction held 2 bases outside the gene matches. CDR3 nucleotides: TGTGCCAGCAGCTCAGGGACTAGCGGGGGGGATACGCAGTATTTT. Translated, it gives CASSSGTSGGDTQYF.

V gene TRBV15 combines with J gene TRBJ2-1; D not resolved. V lost 4 bases, J lost 0 bases, and 10 bases lay in between. Germline CDR1 is LNHNV and CDR2 is YYDKDF (reference sequence). The CDR3 extends over 15 amino acids. This CDR3 is CATSTTRGSYNEQFF. CDR3 coding DNA: TGTGCCACCAGCACCACTCGAGGCTCCTACAATGAGCAGTTCTTC. Looking up the rest from reference TRBV15 and TRBJ2-1 gives the full variable domain: DAMVIQNPRYQVTQFGKPVTLSCSQTLNHNVMYWYQQKSSQAPKLLFHYYDKDFNNEADTPDNFQSRRPNTSFCFLDIRSPGLGDTAMYLCATSTTRGSYNEQFFGPGTRLTVL.

This chain joins TRBV7-9 and TRBJ1-1; unclear D gene. Trimming took 3 bases from V and 1 from J, leaving 9 bases between them. This CDR3 has 14 amino acids. The V gene's germline CDR1 is SEHNR and CDR2 FQNEAQ (reference sequence). The chain's CDR3 is CASSLEGQNTEAFF. The CDR3 DNA is TGTGCCAGCAGCTTGGAGGGCCAGAACACTGAAGCTTTCTTT.

The chain has TRBV2 and TRBJ2-2; 15 bases align to TRBD2. This CDR3 region has 15 residues. The J segment lost 5 bases and the V segment lost 6 bases, leaving 1 base of the junction unmatched. The germline V gene encodes CDR1 SNHLY and CDR2 FYNNEI. CDR3 in amino acids: CASRGLAGGTGELFF. CDR3 nucleotides: TGTGCCAGCAGAGGACTAGCGGGAGGGACCGGGGAGCTGTTTTTT.

Worth noting for this clone: Other DNA sequences in this sample translate to the same CDR3. The chain carries TRBV19 and TRBJ1-1, with a possible D match to TRBD1 (5 bases). With 1 base removed from V and 5 bases from J, the gap between germline ends came to 11 bases. The CDR3 has 14 residues. Germline assignment: CDR1 LNHDA and CDR2 SQIVND (reference sequence). CDR3 amino acids: CASSIGGGATEAFF. CDR3 nucleotide sequence: TGTGCCAGTAGTATAGGTGGAGGGGCGACTGAAGCTTTCTTT.

V and J are TRBV28 and TRBJ2-1; no firm D call. From germline, CDR1 is MDHEN and CDR2 SYDVKM. This CDR3 is 11 amino acids long. V lost 7 bases to trimming and J lost 6 bases, with 7 bases between them. The CDR3 protein is CASTVGNEQFF. In DNA, the CDR3 is TGTGCCAGCACGGTTGGCAATGAGCAGTTCTTC. The whole variable domain, filled in from reference TRBV28 and TRBJ2-1, reads DVKVTQSSRYLVKRTGEKVFLECVQDMDHENMFWYRQDPGLGLRLIYFSYDVKMKEKGDIPEGYSVSREKKERFSLILESASTNQTSMYLCASTVGNEQFFGPGTRLTVL.

J is TRBJ2-1 and V is TRBV29-1, with TRBD2 as a possible D gene (6 bases). The CDR3 sequence is 16 residues long. Germline values: CDR1 SQVTM, CDR2 ANQGSEA. V was cut by 1 base and J by 3 bases, with 16 bases left in between. The CDR3 sequence: CSVEGAWSSGYNEQFF. The CDR3, as DNA: TGCAGCGTTGAAGGAGCTTGGAGTAGCGGCTACAATGAGCAGTTCTTC.